This TCR beta chain came from a study of T-cell memory formation after mild COVID-19. On the study more broadly: TCR clusters mostly belonged to single donors.

Trimming shortened V by 0 bases and J by 6 bases, and 12 bases separated the two germline ends. The CDR3 contains 15 residues. Germline V CDR1 and CDR2: SNHLY, FYNNEI. Study-wide points: Later expanders leaned CD4+, whereas day 15 to 85 contracting clones were balanced CD4/CD8. A subset of responding clones appeared in pre-infection memory, suggesting cross-reactive memory joined. Second-wave clones that peaked on day 37 lacked confirmed SARS-CoV-2 specificity.

TCRdb called the 5' RACE reads again in MiXCR, with one record for every CDR3 protein. The table has about 470,000 distinct CDR3 sequences, 15% to 20% seen once. In regard to this clonotype: Its antigen is undetermined.

Sequenced sample: PBMCs or a T cell subset sorted from them (not recorded which). This chain links TRBV2 with TRBJ2-1, with TRBD2 as a possible D gene (6 bases). This TCR derives from an adult woman who had mild COVID-19 (a few samples of this study predate the infection). Cell type and time point are not known. CDR3 in DNA: TGTGCCAGCAGTGAAGCGGGTGGGACTCGCAATGAGCAGTTCTTC. Translated: CASSEAGGTRNEQFF.